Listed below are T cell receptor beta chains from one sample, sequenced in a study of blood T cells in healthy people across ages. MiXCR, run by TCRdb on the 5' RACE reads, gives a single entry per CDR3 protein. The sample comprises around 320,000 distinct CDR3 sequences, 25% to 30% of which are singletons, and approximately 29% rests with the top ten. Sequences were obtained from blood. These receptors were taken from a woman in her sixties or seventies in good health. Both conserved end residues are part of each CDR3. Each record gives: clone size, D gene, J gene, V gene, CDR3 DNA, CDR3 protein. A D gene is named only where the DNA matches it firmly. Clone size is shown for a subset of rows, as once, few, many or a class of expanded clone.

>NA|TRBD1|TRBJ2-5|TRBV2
TGTGCCAGCAGTGAAGAGGGGGCGACCCAGTACTTC
CASSEEGATQYF
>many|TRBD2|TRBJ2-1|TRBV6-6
TGTGCCAGCAGTCGGCCAACTAGCGGGAGAGGCTATGAGCAGTTCTTC
CASSRPTSGRGYEQFF
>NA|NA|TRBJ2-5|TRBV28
TGTGCCAGCAGTTTGGAGGATAGGGCCCAGTACTTC
CASSLEDRAQYF
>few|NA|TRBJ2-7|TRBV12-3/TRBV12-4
TGTGCCAGCAGTCCCACCCAAGGGGGAGAGCAGTACTTC
CASSPTQGGEQYF
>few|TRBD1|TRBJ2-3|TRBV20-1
TGCAGTGCTAACGGACAGGGCACAGATACGCAGTATTTT
CSANGQGTDTQYF
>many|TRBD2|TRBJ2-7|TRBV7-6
TGTGCCAGCAGCTTAAACGGACTAGCGGGAATCTACGAGCAGTACTTC
CASSLNGLAGIYEQYF
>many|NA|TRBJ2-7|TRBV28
TGTGCCAGCAGTTTACGTGAGAACAGGGACTACGAGCAGTACTTC
CASSLRENRDYEQYF
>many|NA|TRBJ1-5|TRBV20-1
TGCAGTGCTAGGGTACAGGACAATCAGCCCCAGCATTTT
CSARVQDNQPQHF
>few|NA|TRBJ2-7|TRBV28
TGTGCCAGCAGCCGGATGCGGATCCCCTACGAGCAGTACTTC
CASSRMRIPYEQYF
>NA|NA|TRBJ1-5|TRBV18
TGTGCCAGCTCGCCCAAGGGGTCGCGAGATCAGCCCCAGCATTTT
CASSPKGSRDQPQHF
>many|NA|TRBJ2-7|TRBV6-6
TGTGCCAGCAGTGGAGCACAGAGCTCCTACGAGCAGTACTTC
CASSGAQSSYEQYF